The subject of this entry is one T cell receptor beta chain. No cognate antigen has been identified for it. Nothing much larger sits one base from this clone, and base qualities are not available. This specimen belongs to a study of Graves' ophthalmopathy and Graves' hyperthyroidism (dated by TCRdb to 2016 to 2019). Background for the entire study: Hyperthyroidism was defined as stable when no progression to ophthalmopathy occurred within 18 months of follow-up. An independent validation cohort was composed of 18 hyperthyroidism patients and 17 patients who later progressed from hyperthyroidism to ophthalmopathy. A discovery set of 100 patients (43 ophthalmopathy, under 65 stable hyperthyroidism) was enrolled to explore V-J signatures distinguishing ophthalmopathy from hyperthyroidism. TCR beta repertoire signatures were used to distinguish Graves' ophthalmopathy from Graves' hyperthyroidism and to predict progression to ophthalmopathy. Following sampling, methimazole starting at 30 mg daily was administered to hyperthyroidism patients, and high-dose intravenous methylprednisolone was administered to ophthalmopathy patients. In 6 or 7 hyperthyroidism patients, T-cell repertoires of thyroid tissue and blood were compared. In total, some 140 blood samples were TCR-sequenced: 40 to 45 ophthalmopathy, some 75 hyperthyroidism and about 17 hyperthyroidism-to-ophthalmopathy patients. The paper as a whole reports these results and caveats: No statistical method was used to set the sample size in advance, and the investigators knew which group each participant was assigned to. In cross-validation, the 13-signature model distinguished ophthalmopathy from stable hyperthyroidism with just over 85% sensitivity and around 84% specificity, while in the test set the corresponding values were around 79% and 71%. In validation, the model predicted ophthalmopathy progression with about 70% sensitivity and 72% to 80% specificity; some 13 predicted patients were CT-confirmed with GO in a median of about 6.1 months. Among expanded thyroid clonotypes with frequency above 0.001, most also showed up in blood, which suggests that blood repertoires may reflect the thyroid immune response.

Hyperthyroidism patients were newly diagnosed, with disease duration under 2 months, and aged 18 to 65 years. Anyone with other autoimmune diseases, uncontrolled infections, pregnancy or lactation was excluded from the study. Clinical symptoms, serum thyroxine, TRAb, thyroid ultrasound and orbital computed tomography formed the basis of the diagnosis. Trizol reagent was used to extract the total RNA, and its quality was then checked on an Agilent 2100 Bioanalyzer. TCR beta CDR3 regions were amplified from RNA transcripts for repertoire sequencing. The first round was an RT-PCR using HTBI primers with the Qiagen OneStep RT-PCR kit, and this first round was followed by a second-round multiplex PCR, then size selection and purification. Sequencing of the libraries was carried out on an Illumina HiSeq2000 in paired-end mode with 100 bp reads. As for how the authors treated the data: SOAPnuke was used for read processing, and reads with adapters, uncalled bases, a mean Phred below 15, or no exact constant-primer or identifier match were discarded. COPE v1.2.5 was used to merge high-quality paired reads. Clonotypes were defined as unique nucleotide sequences and were aligned to IMGT TRB V, D and J references using MiTCR v1.1. Only V-J combinations with frequency above 0.0001 were analysed, covering approximately 99% of repertoires. For each V-J combination, a TCR clonal expansion and chaos score was defined as the ratio of F50 clonal expansion to chaos observed in the TCRdist matrix. Welch's t-statistics and random forest were used to narrow the features down to more than 10 V-J combinations, which were then fed into a naive Bayes classifier. Thyroid-blood repertoire similarity was quantified with the Morisita-Horn index. TCRdb passed the public sequencing reads through fastp at Q25 and MiXCR, retaining productive beta sequences. When rows share a CDR3 protein, they turn into one entry using the most common DNA and genes. TCRdb's processing, not the authors', yielded these V and J calls. For this sample there are around 1,200,000 distinct CDR3 sequences; 36% appear just once. 11% of the sample goes to the ten largest clones.

Sequencing was done on a sample of peripheral blood or thyroid tissue (not recorded which). The TCR comes from an adult man with Graves' hyperthyroidism.

The nucleotide sequence reads as follows: TGTGCCTGGAGTGTAAGAGACAGATATAGCAATCAGCCCCAGCATTTT. This sequence encodes CAWSVRDRYSNQPQHF. The chain is encoded by TRBV30 joined to TRBJ1-5; a tentative D call is TRBD1 (5 bases match). CDR3 length: 16 amino acids, cysteine to phenylalanine. Just the 48-base CDR3 DNA is kept, in frame starting at base 1. CDR1 GTSNPN and CDR2 SVGIG were looked up in the germline V gene (reference sequence). The V end loses 0 bases and the J end loses 0 bases, and a stretch of 12 bases separates them.